This TCR beta chain appears in the sequencing data of a study of T cell repertoires in ileal Crohn's disease. Generated by immunoSEQ multiplex PCR, the TCRdb table keeps only in-frame clones and is missing some. The profile shows 15,000 or so clones, 65% to 85% of them singletons. Time point described: neoterminal ileum biopsy at postoperative endoscopy, about 6 months after surgery. Per germline, CDR1 SGHAT and CDR2 FQNNGV. The V gene lost 1 base and the J gene lost 4 bases, with 11 bases spanning the gap. The CDR3 length is 15 residues. The chain combines TRBV11-2 with TRBJ2-1; D gene uncertain. Material for sequencing was ileal tissue. This sequence was found in an adult with Crohn's disease. In DNA form, the CDR3 reads TGTGCCAGCAGCTTAGGATTCGGTGGGTACAATGAGCAGTTCTTC. It is translated as CASSLGFGGYNEQFF.